A single sample gave rise to the 22 T cell receptor beta chains below, sequenced in a study of shared clonotypes between healthy human individuals. The table came from immunoSEQ multiplex PCR; TCRdb's copy has only in-frame clones and leaves some out. The table records roughly 2,500,000 clones, approximately 94% of them present only once. Sequencing used naive CD4+ T cells from PBMCs. Subset defined: CD45RA+ positively selected. The source is a man between 18 and 35 years old in good health. Some clones in this sample may be carry-over from other donors' samples.

The V and J genes are TRBV5-8 and TRBJ1-1; weak D call: TRBD1 (5 bases). Germline V lookup: CDR1 SGHTS, CDR2 YDEGEE. CDR3 length: 15 amino acids. Trimming stripped 4 bases from V and 4 bases from J, with 17 bases between. The CDR3 DNA reads as TGTGCCAGCAGCCATTGGGGGGGGTCGACCACTGAAGCTTTCTTT. It codes for CASSHWGGSTTEAFF.

The genes are TRBV6-5 and TRBJ1-5; D is unclear. This CDR3 is built from 13 residues. The germline gives CDR1 MNHEY, CDR2 SVGAGI. V was pared by 4 bases and J by 9 bases, with 13 bases between. The CDR3 spells CASSLSPGRPQHF. The CDR3 region has the DNA TGTGCCAGCAGTTTATCCCCCGGACGGCCCCAGCATTTT.

The chain couples TRBV7-6 to TRBJ2-5, with D possibly being TRBD1 (5 bases). The V end lost 5 bases, the J end lost 0 bases, and 13 bases lay between the germline ends. Germline CDR1 and CDR2: SGHVS and FNYEAQ. The CDR3 sequence is 15 residues long. The chain's CDR3 is CASSPGPKYQETQYF. For the CDR3, the DNA is TGTGCCAGCAGCCCAGGGCCTAAGTACCAAGAGACCCAGTACTTC.

J is TRBJ1-2 and V is TRBV28; D perhaps matches TRBD1 (5 bases). The V gene's germline CDR1 is MDHEN and CDR2 SYDVKM. Trimming stripped 4 bases from V and 0 bases from J, with 15 bases between. The CDR3 is 16 residues long. CDR3 sequence: CASSYGGHRPNYGYTF. The CDR3 DNA reads as TGTGCCAGCAGTTATGGTGGCCACAGGCCTAACTATGGCTACACCTTC.

The J gene is TRBJ2-7, the V gene TRBV7-2; 8 nucleotides line up with TRBD2. The length of the CDR3 is 16 residues. In germline, CDR1 is SGHTA, CDR2 FQGNSA. With V trimmed by 5 bases and J by 0 bases, 9 bases remained unmatched. CDR3 in amino acids: CASSRASGSSSYEQYF. CDR3 DNA sequence: TGTGCCAGCAGCCGGGCTAGCGGGTCCAGCTCCTACGAGCAGTACTTC.

The J gene is TRBJ2-7, the V gene TRBV7-8; 10 nucleotides line up with TRBD1. The CDR3 is 16 residues long. In germline, CDR1 is SGHVS, CDR2 FQNEAQ. J lost 3 bases, V lost 5 bases, and 10 bases had no gene match. For the CDR3, the DNA is TGTGCCAGCAGCCGGGGGAGACAGGGGGCTAGCTACGAGCAGTACTTC. Translation gives CASSRGRQGASYEQYF.

This chain joins TRBV28 and TRBJ2-5; D possibly corresponds to TRBD2 (6 bases). Germline CDR1 reads MDHEN; CDR2 reads SYDVKM. There are 16 residues in the CDR3. V gave up 2 bases and J gave up 9 bases, with 22 bases separating them. As DNA, the CDR3 is TGTGCCAGCAGTTTAGGGGCGACACTCACTACGGGGGCCCAGTACTTC. Translated: CASSLGATLTTGAQYF.

The CDR3 DNA reads as TGCGCCAGCTGGGGACAGGGGTACACTGAAGCTTTCTTT. Protein sequence: CASWGQGYTEAFF. This chain links TRBV5-1 with TRBJ1-1, with 10 bases aligning to TRBD1. The germline V gene has CDR1 SGHRS and CDR2 YFSETQ. The V and J ends lost 7 bases and 3 bases, in that order; junction bases with no gene match: 3. CDR3 length: 13 residues. The whole variable domain, filled in from reference TRBV5-1 and TRBJ1-1, reads KAGVTQTPRYLIKTRGQQVTLSCSPISGHRSVSWYQQTPGQGLQFLFEYFSETQRNKGNFPGRFSGRQFSNSRSEMNVSTLELGDSALYLCASWGQGYTEAFFGQGTRLTVV.

This chain connects TRBV5-1 to TRBJ2-1, with 10 bases fitting TRBD1. The CDR3 has 16 amino acids. The germline V gene encodes CDR1 SGHRS and CDR2 YFSETQ. After removal of 3 bases from V and 7 bases from J, the junction contained 10 bases not matched to a gene. The CDR3 loop is CASSSGPGQGSNEQFF. The CDR3 DNA sequence: TGCGCCAGCAGCTCCGGACCGGGACAGGGGAGTAATGAGCAGTTCTTC.

Details on this clone: This sample includes further DNA sequences coding for the same CDR3. J is TRBJ1-4 and V is TRBV29-1, with 7 positions matching TRBD1. Germline V gene data show CDR1 as SQVTM and CDR2 as ANQGSEA. V trimming: 6 bases; J trimming: 8 bases; junction bases outside the gene matches: 6. The CDR3 extends over 12 amino acids. CDR3 loop: CSVRQGGEKLFF. CDR3 coding DNA: TGCAGCGTCAGACAGGGAGGCGAAAAACTGTTTTTT.

This clone has a single count. The gene calls are TRBV5-1 and TRBJ2-1; TRBD2 agrees at 12 bases. This CDR3 spans 14 amino acids. Germline CDR1 reads SGHRS; CDR2 reads YFSETQ. The V gene end was trimmed by 6 bases and the J gene end by 7 bases; junction bases not matched to a gene: 5. Written as DNA, the CDR3 is TGCGCCAGCACCAAGACTAGCGGGAGTAATGAGCAGTTCTTC. Translating gives CASTKTSGSNEQFF.

The V and J genes are TRBV5-1 and TRBJ1-2; D is possibly TRBD1 (6 bases). The CDR3 is made up of 15 amino acids. Trimming shortened V by 4 bases and J by 6 bases, and 19 bases separated the two germline ends. The germline V gene encodes CDR1 SGHRS and CDR2 YFSETQ. The CDR3 reads CASSPRTVSSDGYTF. The CDR3 DNA reads as TGCGCCAGCAGCCCTAGGACAGTCTCGTCAGATGGCTACACCTTC.

This clone has only one observation. This same CDR3 is encoded by further DNA sequences in the sample. The V call is TRBV5-4, the J call TRBJ2-7; 7 bases are a match to TRBD1. The CDR3 totals 15 residues. Trimming took 4 bases from V and 0 from J; bases not matched to a gene: 7. The germline gives CDR1 SGHNT, CDR2 YYREEE (reference sequence). The CDR3 DNA reads TGTGCCAGCAGCCCCAGGACAGGCAGCTCCTACGAGCAGTACTTC. This codes for CASSPRTGSSYEQYF. Based on the CDR3 plus reference TRBV5-4 and TRBJ2-7, the full variable domain is ETGVTQSPTHLIKTRGQQVTLRCSSQSGHNTVSWYQQALGQGPQFIFQYYREEENGRGNFPPRFSGLQFPNYSSELNVNALELDDSALYLCASSPRTGSSYEQYFGPGTRLTVT.

This chain uses TRBV7-2 with TRBJ2-7; TRBD2 agrees at 7 bases. The CDR3 length is 15 residues. Germline V CDR1 and CDR2: SGHTA, FQGNSA. With V trimmed by 4 bases and J by 1 base, 7 bases remained unmatched. The CDR3 bases are TGTGCCAGCAGCTATGGGGGGGTTAGGTCCTACGAGCAGTACTTC. It is translated as CASSYGGVRSYEQYF.

Notes on this clone: A junction end diverges from the germline sequence, so it may reflect a read error. The gene calls are TRBV11-3 and TRBJ2-1; D gene ambiguous. This CDR3 has 12 amino acids. Germline loops: CDR1 SGHNT, CDR2 YENEEA. The CDR3 region has the DNA TGTGCCAGCAGCCGTCCCTACAGTGAGCAGTTCTTC. This translates into CASSRPYSEQFF.

Comment on this clone: Within the sample, other DNA sequences also encode this same CDR3. This sequence joins TRBV19 and TRBJ2-5; perhaps TRBD1 as D (5 bases). The CDR3 consists of 13 residues. V lost 3 bases to trimming and J lost 2 bases, with 7 bases between them. Germline loops: CDR1 LNHDA, CDR2 SQIVND (reference sequence). CDR3 sequence: CASSIPGQETQYF. CDR3 in DNA: TGTGCCAGTAGTATCCCAGGGCAAGAGACCCAGTACTTC. Full variable domain (missing parts from reference TRBV19 and TRBJ2-5): DGGITQSPKYLFRKEGQNVTLSCEQNLNHDAMYWYRQDPGQGLRLIYYSQIVNDFQKGDIAEGYSVSREKKESFPLTVTSAQKNPTAFYLCASSIPGQETQYFGPGTRLLVL.

The chain carries TRBV18 and TRBJ2-7; D possibly corresponds to TRBD1 (7 bases). Germline V gene data show CDR1 as KGHSH and CDR2 as LQKENI. This CDR3 is built from 14 residues. The V end lost 4 bases, the J end lost 7 bases, and 17 bases lay between the germline ends. CDR3 bases: TGTGCCAGCTCACTCCAGGGGGGCGTGGGGGAGCAGTACTTC. Translation: CASSLQGGVGEQYF.

As regards this clone: This same CDR3 is encoded by further DNA sequences in the sample. The V and J genes are TRBV28 and TRBJ2-5; the D gene is possibly TRBD2 (5 bases). The V and J ends lost 5 bases and 1 base respectively, with 8 bases between them. This CDR3 is built from 13 residues. CDR1 is MDHEN and CDR2 is SYDVKM in the germline V gene. The DNA for the CDR3 is TGTGCCAGCAGTCGGAGGTTCCAAGAGACCCAGTACTTC. Translated, it gives CASSRRFQETQYF.

J is TRBJ2-3 and V is TRBV5-1; 11 bases agree with TRBD1. CDR3 size: 17 residues. Germline V gene data show CDR1 as SGHRS and CDR2 as YFSETQ. Trimming at V came to 4 bases and at J to 2 bases, leaving 9 bases not matched to a gene. The CDR3 region has the DNA TGCGCCAGCAGCCCCATCCGGGACAGGGGGTCCACAGATACGCAGTATTTT. Amino acid sequence: CASSPIRDRGSTDTQYF.

The chain is built from TRBV5-1 and TRBJ1-1; D uncertain. The CDR3 is 15 amino acids. From germline, CDR1 is SGHRS and CDR2 YFSETQ. Trimming cost V 2 bases and J 1 base, with 12 bases left between them. CDR3 DNA: TGCGCCAGCAGCTTAGAGGGAGTCGGGAACACTGAAGCTTTCTTT. It encodes CASSLEGVGNTEAFF.

The chain is built from TRBV7-9 and TRBJ2-2; 10 bases agree with TRBD1. CDR1 is SEHNR and CDR2 is FQNEAQ in the germline V gene (reference sequence). Germline trimming cut 5 bases from V and 9 bases from J; bases unmatched to any gene: 6. The CDR3 has 14 amino acids. The CDR3 nucleotides are TGTGCCAGCAGCCAAAGGACAGGGGGTCGGGAGCTGTTTTTT. Translation: CASSQRTGGRELFF.

The genes are TRBV2 and TRBJ1-2; no clear D. V was shortened by 5 bases and J by 11 bases, with 15 bases between the two germline ends. The germline V gene encodes CDR1 SNHLY and CDR2 FYNNEI. This CDR3 contains 12 residues. The CDR3 region has the DNA TGTGCCAGCAGTCCCCGGCAGGTCGGGTACACCTTC. This encodes CASSPRQVGYTF.